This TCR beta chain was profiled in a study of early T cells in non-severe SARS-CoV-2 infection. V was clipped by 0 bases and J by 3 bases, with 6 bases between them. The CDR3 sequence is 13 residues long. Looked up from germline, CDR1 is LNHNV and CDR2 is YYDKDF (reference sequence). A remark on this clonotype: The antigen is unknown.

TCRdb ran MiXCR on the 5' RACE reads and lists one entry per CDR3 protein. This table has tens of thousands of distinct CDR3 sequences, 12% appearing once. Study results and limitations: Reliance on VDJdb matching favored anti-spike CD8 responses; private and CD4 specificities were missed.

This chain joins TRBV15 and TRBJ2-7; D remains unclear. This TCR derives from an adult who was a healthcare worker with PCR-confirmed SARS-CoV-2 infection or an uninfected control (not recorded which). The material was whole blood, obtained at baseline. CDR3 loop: CATSRDRVYEQYF. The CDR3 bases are TGTGCCACCAGCAGAGATCGGGTCTACGAGCAGTACTTC. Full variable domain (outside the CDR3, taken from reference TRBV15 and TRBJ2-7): DAMVIQNPRYQVTQFGKPVTLSCSQTLNHNVMYWYQQKSSQAPKLLFHYYDKDFNNEADTPDNFQSRRPNTSFCFLDIRSPGLGDTAMYLCATSRDRVYEQYFGPGTRLTVT.